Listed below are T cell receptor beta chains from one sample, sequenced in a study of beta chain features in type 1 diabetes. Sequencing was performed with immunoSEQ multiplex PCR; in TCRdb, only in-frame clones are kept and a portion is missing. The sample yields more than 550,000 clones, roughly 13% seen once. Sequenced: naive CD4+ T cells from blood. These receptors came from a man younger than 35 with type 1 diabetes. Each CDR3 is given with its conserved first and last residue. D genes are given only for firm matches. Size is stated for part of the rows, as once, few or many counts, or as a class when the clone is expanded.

CDR3aa: CASSLEGTGIRAFF
CDR3nt: TGTGCCAGCAGCTTAGAGGGGACAGGGATTCGTGCTTTCTTT
d_gene: TRBD1
abundance: -
j_gene: TRBJ1-1
v_gene: TRBV7-9

CDR3aa: CASSSQLPRGYEQYF
CDR3nt: TGTGCCAGCAGCTCGCAGCTTCCTAGGGGCTACGAGCAGTACTTC
d_gene: -
abundance: -
j_gene: TRBJ2-7
v_gene: TRBV7-2

CDR3aa: CASSFLAGGNTGELFF
CDR3nt: TGTGCCAGCAGTTTTCTAGCGGGAGGGAACACCGGGGAGCTGTTTTTT
d_gene: TRBD2
abundance: -
j_gene: TRBJ2-2
v_gene: TRBV2

CDR3aa: CAWSEGNWGTGNSPLHF
CDR3nt: TGTGCCTGGAGCGAGGGGAACTGGGGGACGGGGAATTCACCCCTCCACTTT
d_gene: -
abundance: few
j_gene: TRBJ1-6
v_gene: TRBV30

CDR3aa: CASSLRGPTAGELFF
CDR3nt: TGTGCCAGCAGCTTAAGAGGCCCTACTGCCGGGGAGCTGTTTTTT
d_gene: -
abundance: few
j_gene: TRBJ2-2
v_gene: TRBV7-2

CDR3aa: CASSQDGTGRTDTQYF
CDR3nt: TGCGCCAGCAGCCAAGATGGGACAGGGCGCACAGATACGCAGTATTTT
d_gene: TRBD1
abundance: few
j_gene: TRBJ2-3
v_gene: TRBV4-1

CDR3aa: CASSYSGQGYGYTF
CDR3nt: TGTGCCAGCAGTTACTCCGGACAGGGCTATGGCTACACCTTC
d_gene: TRBD1
abundance: -
j_gene: TRBJ1-2
v_gene: TRBV6-5

CDR3aa: CASTSTDTQYF
CDR3nt: TGTGCCAGCACTAGCACAGATACGCAGTATTTT
d_gene: -
abundance: -
j_gene: TRBJ2-3
v_gene: TRBV10-3

CDR3aa: CAWELGGWVTEAFF
CDR3nt: TGTGCCTGGGAGCTGGGGGGTTGGGTCACTGAAGCTTTCTTT
d_gene: -
abundance: few
j_gene: TRBJ1-1
v_gene: TRBV30

CDR3aa: CASSQTSGGGKNIQYF
CDR3nt: TGTGCCAGCAGCCAAACTAGCGGGGGCGGCAAAAACATTCAGTACTTC
d_gene: TRBD2
abundance: -
j_gene: TRBJ2-4
v_gene: TRBV13

CDR3aa: CASSLRTSGDSTDTQYF
CDR3nt: TGTGCCAGCAGCCTACGGACTAGCGGGGATAGCACAGATACGCAGTATTTT
d_gene: TRBD2
abundance: -
j_gene: TRBJ2-3
v_gene: TRBV5-6

CDR3aa: CASSSRGQRETQYF
CDR3nt: TGTGCCAGCAGCTCCCGGGGACAGAGAGAGACCCAGTACTTC
d_gene: TRBD1
abundance: few
j_gene: TRBJ2-5
v_gene: TRBV11-1

CDR3aa: CASSQVGGRGLDEQYF
CDR3nt: TGCGCCAGCAGCCAAGTTGGCGGCAGGGGTTTAGACGAGCAGTACTTC
d_gene: -
abundance: few
j_gene: TRBJ2-7
v_gene: TRBV4-1

CDR3aa: CASSWTGLNTGELFF
CDR3nt: TGTGCCAGCAGTTGGACCGGCCTGAACACCGGGGAGCTGTTTTTT
d_gene: -
abundance: few
j_gene: TRBJ2-2
v_gene: TRBV6-5

CDR3aa: CAWSGAARNQPQHF
CDR3nt: TGTGCCTGGAGTGGAGCGGCACGCAATCAGCCCCAGCATTTT
d_gene: -
abundance: few
j_gene: TRBJ1-5
v_gene: TRBV30

CDR3aa: CASSDRGHDEQYF
CDR3nt: TGTGCCAGCAGTGACAGGGGACACGACGAGCAGTACTTC
d_gene: -
abundance: -
j_gene: TRBJ2-7
v_gene: TRBV6-1

CDR3aa: CSGQGLAGRTDTQYF
CDR3nt: TGCAGCGGGCAGGGACTAGCGGGACGCACAGATACGCAGTATTTT
d_gene: TRBD2
abundance: -
j_gene: TRBJ2-3
v_gene: TRBV29-1

CDR3aa: CASSLAGRSGAKNIQYF
CDR3nt: TGCGCCAGCAGCTTGGCGGGTAGGTCTGGAGCCAAAAACATTCAGTACTTC
d_gene: -
abundance: -
j_gene: TRBJ2-4
v_gene: TRBV5-1

CDR3aa: CASSLGGSYEQYF
CDR3nt: TGTGCCAGCTCACTGGGGGGCTCCTACGAGCAGTACTTC
d_gene: -
abundance: -
j_gene: TRBJ2-7
v_gene: TRBV18

CDR3aa: CASSQAEGGAYEQYF
CDR3nt: TGCGCCAGCAGCCAAGCGGAGGGGGGCGCCTACGAGCAGTACTTC
d_gene: -
abundance: few
j_gene: TRBJ2-7
v_gene: TRBV4-3

CDR3aa: CASSLTEVAWTGELFF
CDR3nt: TGTGCCAGCAGCCTCACTGAGGTAGCATGGACCGGGGAGCTGTTTTTT
d_gene: -
abundance: few
j_gene: TRBJ2-2
v_gene: TRBV7-6

CDR3aa: CASSVGRNWQPQHF
CDR3nt: TGTGCCAGCAGCGTCGGCCGAAACTGGCAGCCCCAGCATTTT
d_gene: -
abundance: few
j_gene: TRBJ1-5
v_gene: TRBV28

CDR3aa: CASSVGSGTSGASYEQYF
CDR3nt: TGTGCCAGCAGCGTAGGGTCCGGGACTAGCGGGGCCTCCTACGAGCAGTACTTC
d_gene: TRBD2
abundance: few
j_gene: TRBJ2-7
v_gene: TRBV9

CDR3aa: CASSPGGAGNGYTF
CDR3nt: TGTGCCAGCAGCCCAGGGGGCGCCGGTAATGGCTACACCTTC
d_gene: TRBD1
abundance: few
j_gene: TRBJ1-2
v_gene: TRBV7-2

CDR3aa: CASSTQIYEQYF
CDR3nt: TGTGCCAGCAGTACTCAAATCTACGAGCAGTACTTC
d_gene: -
abundance: -
j_gene: TRBJ2-7
v_gene: TRBV6-1

CDR3aa: CASSLERSGANVLTF
CDR3nt: TGTGCCAGCAGCTTAGAACGATCTGGGGCCAACGTCCTGACTTTC
d_gene: -
abundance: -
j_gene: TRBJ2-6
v_gene: TRBV7-9

CDR3aa: CASSLRAPSSYEQYF
CDR3nt: TGTGCCAGCAGCTTGAGGGCTCCGAGCTCCTACGAGCAGTACTTC
d_gene: -
abundance: -
j_gene: TRBJ2-7
v_gene: TRBV5-4

CDR3aa: CASSFGQKETQYF
CDR3nt: TGCGCCAGCAGCTTCGGGCAGAAAGAGACCCAGTACTTC
d_gene: -
abundance: few
j_gene: TRBJ2-5
v_gene: TRBV5-1

CDR3aa: CARRGLAGVGDTQYF
CDR3nt: TGTGCCCGGAGGGGACTAGCGGGAGTAGGAGATACGCAGTATTTT
d_gene: TRBD2
abundance: -
j_gene: TRBJ2-3
v_gene: TRBV30

CDR3aa: CASSFRSTDTQYF
CDR3nt: TGTGCCAGCAGCTTCCGAAGCACAGATACGCAGTATTTT
d_gene: -
abundance: few
j_gene: TRBJ2-3
v_gene: TRBV11-2

CDR3aa: CASSLDVWQGASEQYF
CDR3nt: TGCGCCAGCAGCTTGGATGTCTGGCAGGGGGCTTCCGAGCAGTACTTC
d_gene: TRBD1
abundance: few
j_gene: TRBJ2-7
v_gene: TRBV5-1

CDR3aa: CASSPALEFTEQYF
CDR3nt: TGTGCCAGCTCACCAGCCTTAGAGTTTACCGAGCAGTACTTC
d_gene: -
abundance: -
j_gene: TRBJ2-7
v_gene: TRBV18

CDR3aa: CASSVPFPGELFF
CDR3nt: TGTGCCAGCAGCGTCCCCTTCCCCGGGGAGCTGTTTTTT
d_gene: -
abundance: -
j_gene: TRBJ2-2
v_gene: TRBV9

CDR3aa: CASSLVGIYTEAFF
CDR3nt: TGTGCCAGCAGCTTAGTTGGGATTTACACTGAAGCTTTCTTT
d_gene: -
abundance: -
j_gene: TRBJ1-1
v_gene: TRBV7-8

CDR3aa: CASSTQGYEQFF
CDR3nt: TGTGCCAGCAGCACTCAGGGATATGAGCAGTTCTTC
d_gene: -
abundance: -
j_gene: TRBJ2-1
v_gene: TRBV2